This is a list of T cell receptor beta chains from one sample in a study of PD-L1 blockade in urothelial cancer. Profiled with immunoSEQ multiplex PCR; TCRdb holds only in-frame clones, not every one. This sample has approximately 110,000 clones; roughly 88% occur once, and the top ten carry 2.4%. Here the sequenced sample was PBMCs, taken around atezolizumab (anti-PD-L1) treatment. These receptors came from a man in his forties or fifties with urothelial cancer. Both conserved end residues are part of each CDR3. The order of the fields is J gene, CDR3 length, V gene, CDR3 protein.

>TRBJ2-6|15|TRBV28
CASSETGSGANVLTF
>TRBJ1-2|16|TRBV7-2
CASSPVPGQGKAGYTF
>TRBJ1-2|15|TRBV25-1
CASSEYTGGDYGYTF
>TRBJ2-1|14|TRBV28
CASSSEVKYNEQFF
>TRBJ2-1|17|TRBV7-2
CASSLPSGRALYNEQFF
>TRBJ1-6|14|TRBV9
CASSAGTGGSPLHF
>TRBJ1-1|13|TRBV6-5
CASSLTGDTKAFF
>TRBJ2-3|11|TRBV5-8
CASSLTDTQYF
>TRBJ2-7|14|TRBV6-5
CASKPWREKNEQYF
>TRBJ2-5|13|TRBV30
CASQDLTGETQYF
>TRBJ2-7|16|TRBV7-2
CASSLASGTNIGEQYF
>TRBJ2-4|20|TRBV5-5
CASSSDRLANGKLAKNIQYF
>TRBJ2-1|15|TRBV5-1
CASSDGTSGMGEQFF
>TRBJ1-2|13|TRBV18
CASSLRQGNGYTF
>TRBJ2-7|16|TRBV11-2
CASSLLGRFSSYEQYF
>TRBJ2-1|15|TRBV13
CASSPIGQRYNEQFF
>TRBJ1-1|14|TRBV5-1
CASSSSTGVTEAFF
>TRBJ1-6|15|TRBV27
CASSTIGMANSPLHF
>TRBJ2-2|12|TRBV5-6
CASRYNTGELFF
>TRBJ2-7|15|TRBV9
CASSVDPADAYEQYF
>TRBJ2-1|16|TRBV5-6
CASSLERDRTHNEQFF
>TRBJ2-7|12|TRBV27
CASSSLGREQYF
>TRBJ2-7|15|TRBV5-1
CASSGGLAGAHEQYF